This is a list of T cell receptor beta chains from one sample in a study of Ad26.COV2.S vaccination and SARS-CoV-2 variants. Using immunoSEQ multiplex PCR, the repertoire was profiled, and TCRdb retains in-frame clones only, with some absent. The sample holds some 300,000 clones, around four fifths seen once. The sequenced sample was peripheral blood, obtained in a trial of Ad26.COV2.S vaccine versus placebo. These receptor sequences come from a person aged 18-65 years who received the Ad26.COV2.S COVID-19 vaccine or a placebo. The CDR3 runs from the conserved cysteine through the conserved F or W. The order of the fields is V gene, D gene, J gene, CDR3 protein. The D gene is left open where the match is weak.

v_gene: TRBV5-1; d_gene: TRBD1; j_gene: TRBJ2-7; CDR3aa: CASSLGDRVEQYF
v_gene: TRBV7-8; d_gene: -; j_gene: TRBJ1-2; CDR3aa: CASSLGGRDYGYTF
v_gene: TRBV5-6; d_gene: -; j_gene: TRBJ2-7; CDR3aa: CASSFSYGEQYF
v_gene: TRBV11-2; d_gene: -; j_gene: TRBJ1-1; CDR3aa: CASSPLRRTEAFF
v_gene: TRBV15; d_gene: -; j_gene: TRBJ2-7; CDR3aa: CATSLAKPPLSYEQYF
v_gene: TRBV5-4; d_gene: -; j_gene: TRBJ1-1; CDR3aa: CASSLDRGVLPNTEAFF
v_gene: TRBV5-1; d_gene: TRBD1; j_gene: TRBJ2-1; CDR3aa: CASSQTGTEGNEQFF
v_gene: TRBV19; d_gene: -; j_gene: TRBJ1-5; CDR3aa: CASSIDSIGFPQPQHF
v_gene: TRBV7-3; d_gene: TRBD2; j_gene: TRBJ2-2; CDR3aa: CASRHTLAGGTGELFF
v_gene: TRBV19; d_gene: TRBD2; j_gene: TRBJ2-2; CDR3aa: CASSIGRSGGANTGELFF
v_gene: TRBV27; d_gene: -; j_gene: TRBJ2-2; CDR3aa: CASSLADRSSSGELFF
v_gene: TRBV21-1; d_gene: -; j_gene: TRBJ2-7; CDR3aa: CASSKPYGTGQYEQYF
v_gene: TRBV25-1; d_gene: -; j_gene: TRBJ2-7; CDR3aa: CASTTTYEQYF
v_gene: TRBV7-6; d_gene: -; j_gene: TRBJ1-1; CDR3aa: CASSRHTEAFF
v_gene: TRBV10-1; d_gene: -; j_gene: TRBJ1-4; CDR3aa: CASSAKQGRKLFF
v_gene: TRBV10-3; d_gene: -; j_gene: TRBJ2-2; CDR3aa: CAISGEEIGELFF
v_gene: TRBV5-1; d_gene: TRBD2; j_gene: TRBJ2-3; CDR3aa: CASSSGEVAGESTQYF
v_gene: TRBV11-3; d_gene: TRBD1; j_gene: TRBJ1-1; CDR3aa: CASSEEGAAFF
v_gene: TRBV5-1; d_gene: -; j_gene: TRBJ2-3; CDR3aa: CASSLVTDTQYF
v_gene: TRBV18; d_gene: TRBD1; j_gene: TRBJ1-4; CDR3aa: CASSPPGQGYEKLFF
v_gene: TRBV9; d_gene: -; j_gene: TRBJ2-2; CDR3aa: CASSVDGRGGAGELFF
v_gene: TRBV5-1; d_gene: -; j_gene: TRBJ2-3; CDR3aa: CASSSRLGAADTQYF
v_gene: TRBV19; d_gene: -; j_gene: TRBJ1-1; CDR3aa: CASSIDLMRSEAFF
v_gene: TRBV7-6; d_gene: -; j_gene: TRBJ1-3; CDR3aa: CASSLAARISGNTIYF
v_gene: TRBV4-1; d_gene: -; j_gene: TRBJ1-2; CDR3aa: CASSQRAGADYGYTF
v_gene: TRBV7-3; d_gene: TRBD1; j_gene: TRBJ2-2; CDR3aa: CASSLKLGTATGELFF
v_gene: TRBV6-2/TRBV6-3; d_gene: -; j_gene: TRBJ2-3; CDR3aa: CASSRLVRPDTQYF
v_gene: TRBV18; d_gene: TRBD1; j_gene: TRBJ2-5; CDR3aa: CASSPSGTGVPETQYF
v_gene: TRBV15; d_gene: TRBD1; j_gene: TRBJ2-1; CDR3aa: CATSRDAGQAVNEQFF
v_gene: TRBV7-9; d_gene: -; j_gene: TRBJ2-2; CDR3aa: CASSQGGGGRSGELFF
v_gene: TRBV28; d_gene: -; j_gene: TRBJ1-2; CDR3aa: CASGKEGYGYTF